Below, 29 T cell receptor beta chains from the same sample are listed, as sequenced in a study of T cells after yellow fever vaccination (dated by TCRdb to the late 2010s). Reading the label with the study, this specimen's treatment or condition is: live attenuated yellow fever vaccine strain. The library was made by 5' RACE. The listed sequencing device is Illumina HiSeq 2500. In-frame beta chains were kept once TCRdb had trimmed the public reads at Q25 with fastp and called clones with MiXCR. Each CDR3 protein gets just one entry, which takes the most common genes and DNA from the rows behind it. The sample data list 50,000 to 75,000 distinct CDR3 sequences, and approximately 7.7% of these were observed just once. Around 44% of the sample belongs to the ten largest clones. The sample was CD8+ T cells sorted from PBMCs, taken on the day of the first yellow fever vaccination. The receptor set was obtained from a man aged 18 to 30 who received the YFV17D yellow fever vaccine.

This clonotype was seen a few times. This chain links TRBV15 with TRBJ1-1; D not certain. In germline, CDR1 is LNHNV, CDR2 YYDKDF (reference sequence). The CDR3 loop spans 16 amino acids. Trimming cost V 1 base and J 2 bases, with 14 bases left between them. The CDR3 sequence is CATSRVGGSRNTEAFF. The CDR3 region has the DNA TGTGCCACCAGCAGAGTCGGAGGATCCAGAAACACTGAAGCTTTCTTT.

This clonotype was counted between two and nine times. This rearrangement joins TRBV5-1 to TRBJ1-1, with D perhaps matching TRBD1 (6 bases). V lost 2 bases and J 6 bases, leaving 20 bases between the germline ends. The germline V gene has CDR1 SGHRS and CDR2 YFSETQ. The CDR3 runs 16 residues. The CDR3 is CASSFEGGGGSPEAFF. The CDR3 DNA reads TGCGCCAGCAGCTTTGAGGGGGGGGGAGGATCTCCTGAAGCTTTCTTT.

The chain combines TRBV12-3 or TRBV12-4 with TRBJ2-2, with a possible D match to TRBD2 (7 bases). V lost 4 bases and J lost 4, with 19 bases in between. CDR3 length: 17 residues. CDR3 sequence (DNA): TGTGCCAGCAGTTCGGCCGGGGGAGGGGGGGCCACCGGGGAGCTGTTTTTT. Its translation: CASSSAGGGGATGELFF.

This clonotype was seen repeatedly, ten times or more. The V gene is TRBV9, the J gene TRBJ2-1; TRBD2 agrees at 8 bases. Per the germline V gene, CDR1 is SGDLS and CDR2 is YYNGEE. This CDR3 has 16 residues. V trimming: 3 bases; J trimming: 1 base; junction bases outside the gene matches: 6. CDR3 protein: CASSARGGVSYNEQFF. CDR3 nucleotides: TGTGCCAGCAGCGCTCGGGGGGGGGTTTCCTACAATGAGCAGTTCTTC.

There are many counts of this clonotype. This chain connects TRBV12-3 or TRBV12-4 to TRBJ2-5, with D maybe TRBD2 (6 bases). Trimming took off 8 bases at V and 5 bases at J, with 12 bases between the two ends. CDR3 size: 12 residues. CDR3 region: CASGGAPETQYF. In DNA, the CDR3 is TGTGCCAGCGGCGGGGCCCCGGAGACCCAGTACTTC.

The chain combines TRBV4-2 with TRBJ2-1, with D tentatively TRBD2 (6 bases). CDR1 and CDR2 from the germline V gene are LGHNA and YNFKEQ. This CDR3 contains 16 residues. Trimming left V 3 bases short and J 8 bases short, with 20 bases between. The CDR3 loop is CASSQLWAGLLHEQFF. In DNA, the CDR3 is TGTGCCAGCAGCCAGTTGTGGGCGGGACTCCTCCATGAGCAGTTCTTC.

This clonotype showed up many times. The V and J genes are TRBV12-3 or TRBV12-4 and TRBJ2-1; 8 nucleotides agree with TRBD1. J gave up 14 bases and V 5 bases, and 20 bases lay outside the gene matches. The CDR3 has 16 amino acids. CDR3 loop: CASSPRGPHPIPEEFF. The CDR3 DNA reads as TGTGCCAGCAGTCCCAGGGGGCCGCACCCGATACCCGAGGAGTTCTTC.

This clonotype came up many times. This sequence joins TRBV10-2 and TRBJ1-4, with no clear D. V gave up 7 bases and J gave up 2 bases, with 11 bases separating them. The CDR3 length is 14 residues. Germline V gene sequence: CDR1 WSHSY, CDR2 SAAADI. Here the CDR3 DNA reads TGCGCCAGCACGACCGTGGGGACTAATGAAAAACTGTTTTTT. Amino acid sequence: CASTTVGTNEKLFF.

This clonotype was counted ten times or more. V usage is TRBV24-1 and J usage is TRBJ2-3; 9 bases agree with TRBD1. Looked up from germline, CDR1 is KGHDR and CDR2 is SFDVKD. V lost 9 bases, J lost 5 bases, and 5 bases stayed unmatched. This CDR3 has 13 residues. The CDR3 bases are TGTGCCACCGGGACAGGGATGGGAGATACGCAGTATTTT. Its translation: CATGTGMGDTQYF.

This clonotype was counted many times. The CDR3 loop is CASSQEGRGAENTIYF. The CDR3 bases are TGTGCCAGCAGCCAAGAGGGTAGGGGCGCCGAAAACACCATATATTTT. The rearrangement uses TRBV3-1 and TRBJ1-3, with D perhaps matching TRBD1 (5 bases). The CDR3 spans 16 residues. The V and J ends lost 0 bases and 6 bases respectively, with 15 bases between them. Germline V gene sequence: CDR1 LGHDT, CDR2 YNNKEL (reference sequence).

Of note for this clonotype: Sequence at one end of the junction differs from germline and may be a read error. V is TRBV11-2 and J is TRBJ2-2, with TRBD2 identical over 13 bases. The CDR3 contains 18 residues. The germline V gene encodes CDR1 SGHAT and CDR2 FQNNGV. CDR3 in amino acids: CSSRSRTSGGTNTGELFF. The CDR3 DNA sequence: TGTTCCAGCAGATCCCGGACTAGCGGGGGAACGAACACCGGGGAGCTGTTTTTT.

This clonotype was counted between two and nine times. The rearrangement uses TRBV4-1 and TRBJ2-5, with 12 bases aligning to TRBD1. CDR1 and CDR2 from the germline V gene are MGHRA and YSYEKL. V lost 8 bases to trimming and J lost 5 bases; unmatched junction nucleotides: 9. CDR3 length: 15 amino acids. This CDR3 is CASDFGTGGLETQYF. For the CDR3, the DNA is TGCGCCAGCGACTTTGGGACAGGGGGCTTGGAGACCCAGTACTTC.

This clonotype was seen repeatedly, ten times or more. The chain is built from TRBV7-9 and TRBJ2-5; 7 bases are a match to TRBD2. Germline values: CDR1 SEHNR, CDR2 FQNEAQ (reference sequence). This CDR3 spans 14 amino acids. V lost 2 bases, J lost 5 bases, and 5 bases stayed unmatched. The CDR3 nucleotides read TGTGCCAGCAGCTTATCCTGGGGAGGGGAGACCCAGTACTTC. Amino acid sequence: CASSLSWGGETQYF.

V and J are TRBV6-5 and TRBJ1-2; TRBD1 aligns across 9 bases. The germline V gene has CDR1 MNHEY and CDR2 SVGAGI. After removal of 6 bases from V and 7 bases from J, the junction contained 9 bases not matched to a gene. The CDR3 runs to 14 residues. The CDR3 DNA sequence: TGTGCCAGCAGGTATACAGGGGGCGCGATTGGCTACACCTTC. Amino acids: CASRYTGGAIGYTF.

This clonotype was detected ten times or more. The rearrangement joins TRBV7-9 to TRBJ2-5; the match to TRBD2 covers 8 bases. CDR1 SEHNR and CDR2 FQNEAQ come from the germline V gene (reference sequence). The CDR3 spans 16 residues. V trimming: 5 bases; J trimming: 3 bases; junction bases outside the gene matches: 11. CDR3 loop: CASSPGGAGKKETQYF. The CDR3 DNA reads TGTGCCAGCAGCCCCGGGGGGGCAGGCAAAAAAGAGACCCAGTACTTC.

As regards this clonotype: The junction and the germline gene differ at one end; a read error may be behind it. The chain uses TRBV4-1 and TRBJ2-3; 8 bases fit TRBD2. The CDR3 extends over 15 amino acids. In germline, CDR1 is MGHRA, CDR2 YSYEKL. The CDR3 DNA follows: TGCGCCAGCAGCCAAGATGGGCGCAACGGGGGGGCGCAATATTTT. Translated: CASSQDGRNGGAQYF.

This clonotype turned up a few times. The rearrangement joins TRBV20-1 to TRBJ1-2; D uncertain. The CDR3 is 13 amino acids. The germline V and J ends were trimmed by 0 bases and 1 base, with 6 bases remaining between them. In germline, CDR1 is DFQATT, CDR2 SNEGSKA (reference sequence). The CDR3: CSARDSINYGYTF. The CDR3 bases are TGCAGTGCTAGAGACTCAATTAACTATGGCTACACCTTC.

This clonotype has a handful of counts. This CDR3 reads CASSQSLGDTYGYTF. The CDR3 DNA reads TGCGCCAGCAGCCAAAGCCTGGGCGACACCTATGGCTACACCTTC. The rearrangement uses TRBV4-1 and TRBJ1-2; D gene ambiguous. Trimming removed 2 bases at V and 4 bases at J, with 14 bases between. CDR1 and CDR2 from the germline V gene are MGHRA and YSYEKL. This CDR3 is built from 15 residues.

At least ten counts were recorded for this clonotype. The V and J genes are TRBV4-3 and TRBJ1-3; no reliable D call. The CDR3 runs 16 residues. Trimming took off 2 bases at V and 0 bases at J, with 11 bases between the two ends. Germline V lookup: CDR1 LGHNA, CDR2 YSLEER. The CDR3 nucleotides are TGCGCCAGCAGCCAATCATGGCAGAACTCTGGAAACACCATATATTTT. As protein: CASSQSWQNSGNTIYF.

A few counts support this clonotype. The chain recombines TRBV20-1 with TRBJ1-1; 7 bases are shared with TRBD1. Germline values: CDR1 DFQATT, CDR2 SNEGSKA (reference sequence). Losses at the gene ends were 8 bases for V and 4 bases for J; bases not matched to a gene: 10. The CDR3 contains 13 residues. The CDR3 bases are TGCAGTCCGGAGGACAGGTCTCTCACTGAAGCTTTCTTT. It specifies CSPEDRSLTEAFF.

This clonotype showed up many times. The V gene is TRBV2, the J gene TRBJ1-5; 9 bases are shared with TRBD1. The CDR3 consists of 15 residues. Unmatched junction bases numbered 6, after V lost 3 bases and J lost 6 bases. The germline gives CDR1 SNHLY, CDR2 FYNNEI. In DNA, the CDR3 is TGTGCCAGCAGTGACGGGACAGGGTTCAGTCAGCCCCAGCATTTT. Its translation: CASSDGTGFSQPQHF. Based on the CDR3 plus reference TRBV2 and TRBJ1-5, the full variable domain is EPEVTQTPSHQVTQMGQEVILRCVPISNHLYFYWYRQILGQKVEFLVSFYNNEISEKSEIFDDQFSVERPDGSNFTLKIRSTKLEDSAMYFCASSDGTGFSQPQHFGDGTRLSIL.

There are many counts of this clonotype. V and J are TRBV9 and TRBJ1-5, with D possibly matching TRBD1 (5 bases). Germline CDR1 is SGDLS and CDR2 is YYNGEE. CDR3 length: 15 residues. V was clipped by 4 bases and J by 3 bases, with 14 bases between them. DNA for the CDR3: TGTGCCAGCAGCTCTAAAGACAGCGTCAATCAGCCCCAGCATTTT. Protein: CASSSKDSVNQPQHF.

This clonotype has a count of ten or more. The V call is TRBV12-3 or TRBV12-4, the J call TRBJ2-1, with a possible D match to TRBD2 (5 bases). The CDR3 has 14 amino acids. V was pared by 2 bases and J by 10 bases, with 15 bases between. CDR3 protein: CASSLPSGRGEQFF. DNA of the CDR3: TGTGCCAGCAGTTTACCCTCGGGCCGAGGGGAGCAGTTCTTC.

Concerning this clonotype: A much larger clone differs from this one at a single base, so this may be a read error. V gene TRBV27 combines with J gene TRBJ2-1; 8 nucleotides agree with TRBD1. The junction had 17 bases not matched to a gene; V was cut back by 1 base and J by 6 bases. Germline assignment: CDR1 MNHEY and CDR2 SMNVEV (reference sequence). The CDR3 loop spans 19 amino acids. CDR3: CASSLFFLDRVLDRNEQFF. CDR3 sequence (DNA): TGTGCCAGCAGTTTATTCTTTCTGGACAGGGTTTTGGACCGCAATGAGCAGTTCTTC.

About this clonotype itself: Given a much more abundant clone one base away, this may be a read error. The chain joins TRBV4-1 to TRBJ2-7; 11 positions agree with TRBD2. Trimming removed 3 bases from V and 6 bases from J; junction bases left unmatched: 7. Germline-derived CDR1 and CDR2 are MGHRA and YSYEKL. The CDR3 spans 15 residues. The chain's CDR3 is CASSHLAGGLGEQYF. The CDR3 bases are TGCGCCAGCAGCCACCTAGCGGGGGGTTTAGGCGAGCAGTACTTC.

This clonotype was counted ten times or more. V and J are TRBV10-2 and TRBJ1-5; D is possibly TRBD1 (5 bases). This CDR3 region has 13 residues. Germline CDR1 WSHSY, CDR2 SAAADI. V was clipped by 3 bases and J by 6 bases, with 9 bases between them. The CDR3 sequence: CASSEGRGQPQHF. For the CDR3, the DNA is TGCGCCAGCAGTGAAGGGAGGGGTCAGCCCCAGCATTTT.

A few counts support this clonotype. V is TRBV7-6 and J is TRBJ1-6; 9 bases match TRBD1. The V and J ends lost 4 bases and 5 bases, in that order; junction bases with no gene match: 9. The CDR3 is made up of 17 amino acids. The V gene's germline CDR1 is SGHVS and CDR2 FNYEAQ. The CDR3, as DNA: TGTGCCAGCAGCTCCACCGGGCGGACAGGGGATAATTCACCCCTCCACTTT. This encodes CASSSTGRTGDNSPLHF.

Many counts were recorded for this clonotype. J is TRBJ2-7 and V is TRBV5-6; TRBD2 matches 10 bases. Losses at the gene ends were 2 bases for V and 3 bases for J; bases not matched to a gene: 5. Germline CDR1 and CDR2: SGHDT and YYEEEE. This CDR3 has 15 amino acids. This CDR3 reads CASSFLAGGLYEQYF. CDR3 sequence (DNA): TGTGCCAGCAGCTTTTTAGCGGGGGGTCTCTACGAGCAGTACTTC. Full variable domain (remainder filled in from reference TRBV5-6 and TRBJ2-7): DAGVTQSPTHLIKTRGQQVTLRCSPKSGHDTVSWYQQALGQGPQFIFQYYEEEERQRGNFPDRFSGHQFPNYSSELNVNALLLGDSALYLCASSFLAGGLYEQYFGPGTRLTVT.

This clonotype was seen a handful of times. This chain links TRBV7-2 with TRBJ2-5; 11 bases align to TRBD2. Germline CDR1 is SGHTA and CDR2 is FQGNSA. This CDR3 comprises 16 residues. V lost 5 bases, J lost 5 bases, and 10 bases stayed unmatched. This CDR3 is CASSPQFPSGGETQYF. Written as DNA, the CDR3 is TGTGCCAGCAGCCCACAGTTCCCTAGCGGGGGGGAGACCCAGTACTTC. Combining the CDR3 with reference TRBV7-2 and TRBJ2-5 gives the whole variable domain GAGVSQSPSNKVTEKGKDVELRCDPISGHTALYWYRQSLGQGLEFLIYFQGNSAPDKSGLPSDRFSAERTGGSVSTLTIQRTQQEDSAVYLCASSPQFPSGGETQYFGPGTRLLVL.